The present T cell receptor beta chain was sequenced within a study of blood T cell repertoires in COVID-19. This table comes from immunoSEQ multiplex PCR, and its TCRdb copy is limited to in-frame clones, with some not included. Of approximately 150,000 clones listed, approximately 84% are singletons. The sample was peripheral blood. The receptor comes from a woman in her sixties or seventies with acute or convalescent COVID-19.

DNA of the CDR3: TGTGCCAGTACCCCAAGAGGAAGGGGCGCCTATAATTCACCCCTCCACTTT. It specifies CASTPRGRGAYNSPLHF. This chain links TRBV19 with TRBJ1-6, with a tentative D call TRBD1 (5 bases). CDR3 length equals 17 residues. V lost 7 bases, J lost 2 bases, and 18 bases lay in between. Germline CDR1 reads LNHDA; CDR2 reads SQIVND (reference sequence).